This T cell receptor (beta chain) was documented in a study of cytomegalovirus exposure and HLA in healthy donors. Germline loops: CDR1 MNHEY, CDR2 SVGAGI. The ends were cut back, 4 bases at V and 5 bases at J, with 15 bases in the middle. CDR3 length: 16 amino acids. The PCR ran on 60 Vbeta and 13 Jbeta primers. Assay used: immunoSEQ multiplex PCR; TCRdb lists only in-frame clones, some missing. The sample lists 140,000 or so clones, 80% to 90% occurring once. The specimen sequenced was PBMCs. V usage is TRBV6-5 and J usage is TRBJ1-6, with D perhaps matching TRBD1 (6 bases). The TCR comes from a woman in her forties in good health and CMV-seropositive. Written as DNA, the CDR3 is TGTGCCAGCAGTTCTCGGAATCAGGGGAATAATTCACCCCTCCACTTT. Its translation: CASSSRNQGNNSPLHF.